This TCR beta chain was recovered during a study of blood T cell repertoires in COVID-19. Study-level background: COVID-19 samples from acute and convalescent phases originated in the United States, Italy and Spain. In each case, the material was cDNA or gDNA derived from T cells, B-cell-depleted T cells, or PBMCs.

V was pared by 5 bases and J by 4 bases, with 17 bases of the junction left unmatched. Per the germline V gene, CDR1 is SEHNR and CDR2 is FQNEAQ (reference sequence). This CDR3 region has 19 residues. Original processing methods: Estimated nucleated cell counts came from reference gene primer amplification. Profiling relied on immunoSEQ multiplex PCR, and the TCRdb table lists in-frame clones only, not all of them. The V and J calls and clone size were taken over from that table, and D and trimming were inferred from the DNA. The sample shows 400,000 to 450,000 clones, roughly 85% of them seen only once.

The sequencing input was peripheral blood. The J gene is TRBJ2-7, the V gene TRBV7-9, with TRBD2 matching 13 bases. The source of this sequence is a young woman with active or convalescent COVID-19. This chain's CDR3 is CASSRLQGLAGFGGYEQYF. The CDR3 bases are TGTGCCAGCAGCCGGCTACAGGGACTAGCGGGATTTGGAGGTTACGAGCAGTACTTC.